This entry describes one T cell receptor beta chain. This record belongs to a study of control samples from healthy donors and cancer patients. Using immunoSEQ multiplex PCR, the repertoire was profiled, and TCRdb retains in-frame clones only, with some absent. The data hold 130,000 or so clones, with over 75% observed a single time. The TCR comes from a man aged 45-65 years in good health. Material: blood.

The CDR3 DNA reads TGTGCCAGCAGCCATGGACAGGGGTTAAACTATGGCTACACCTTC. Amino acids: CASSHGQGLNYGYTF. The chain employs TRBV5-4 and TRBJ1-2, with 9 bases lining up with TRBD1. The CDR3 runs 15 residues. CDR1 is SGHNT, CDR2 YYREEE, per germline (reference sequence). Unmatched junction bases numbered 6, after V lost 4 bases and J lost 2 bases.